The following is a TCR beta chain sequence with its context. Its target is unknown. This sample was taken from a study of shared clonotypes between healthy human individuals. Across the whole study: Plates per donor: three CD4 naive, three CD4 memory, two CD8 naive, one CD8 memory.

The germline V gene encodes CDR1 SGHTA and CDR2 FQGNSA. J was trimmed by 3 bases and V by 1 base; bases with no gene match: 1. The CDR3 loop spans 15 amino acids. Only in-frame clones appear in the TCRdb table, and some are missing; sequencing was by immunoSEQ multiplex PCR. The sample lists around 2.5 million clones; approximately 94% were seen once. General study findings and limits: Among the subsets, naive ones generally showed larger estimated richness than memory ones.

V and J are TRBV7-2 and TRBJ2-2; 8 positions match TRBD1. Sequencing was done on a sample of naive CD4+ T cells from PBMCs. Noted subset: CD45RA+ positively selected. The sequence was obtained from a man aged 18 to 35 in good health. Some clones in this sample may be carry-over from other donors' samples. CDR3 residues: CASSLDRGDTGELFF. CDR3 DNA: TGTGCCAGCAGCTTAGACAGGGGGGACACCGGGGAGCTGTTTTTT.